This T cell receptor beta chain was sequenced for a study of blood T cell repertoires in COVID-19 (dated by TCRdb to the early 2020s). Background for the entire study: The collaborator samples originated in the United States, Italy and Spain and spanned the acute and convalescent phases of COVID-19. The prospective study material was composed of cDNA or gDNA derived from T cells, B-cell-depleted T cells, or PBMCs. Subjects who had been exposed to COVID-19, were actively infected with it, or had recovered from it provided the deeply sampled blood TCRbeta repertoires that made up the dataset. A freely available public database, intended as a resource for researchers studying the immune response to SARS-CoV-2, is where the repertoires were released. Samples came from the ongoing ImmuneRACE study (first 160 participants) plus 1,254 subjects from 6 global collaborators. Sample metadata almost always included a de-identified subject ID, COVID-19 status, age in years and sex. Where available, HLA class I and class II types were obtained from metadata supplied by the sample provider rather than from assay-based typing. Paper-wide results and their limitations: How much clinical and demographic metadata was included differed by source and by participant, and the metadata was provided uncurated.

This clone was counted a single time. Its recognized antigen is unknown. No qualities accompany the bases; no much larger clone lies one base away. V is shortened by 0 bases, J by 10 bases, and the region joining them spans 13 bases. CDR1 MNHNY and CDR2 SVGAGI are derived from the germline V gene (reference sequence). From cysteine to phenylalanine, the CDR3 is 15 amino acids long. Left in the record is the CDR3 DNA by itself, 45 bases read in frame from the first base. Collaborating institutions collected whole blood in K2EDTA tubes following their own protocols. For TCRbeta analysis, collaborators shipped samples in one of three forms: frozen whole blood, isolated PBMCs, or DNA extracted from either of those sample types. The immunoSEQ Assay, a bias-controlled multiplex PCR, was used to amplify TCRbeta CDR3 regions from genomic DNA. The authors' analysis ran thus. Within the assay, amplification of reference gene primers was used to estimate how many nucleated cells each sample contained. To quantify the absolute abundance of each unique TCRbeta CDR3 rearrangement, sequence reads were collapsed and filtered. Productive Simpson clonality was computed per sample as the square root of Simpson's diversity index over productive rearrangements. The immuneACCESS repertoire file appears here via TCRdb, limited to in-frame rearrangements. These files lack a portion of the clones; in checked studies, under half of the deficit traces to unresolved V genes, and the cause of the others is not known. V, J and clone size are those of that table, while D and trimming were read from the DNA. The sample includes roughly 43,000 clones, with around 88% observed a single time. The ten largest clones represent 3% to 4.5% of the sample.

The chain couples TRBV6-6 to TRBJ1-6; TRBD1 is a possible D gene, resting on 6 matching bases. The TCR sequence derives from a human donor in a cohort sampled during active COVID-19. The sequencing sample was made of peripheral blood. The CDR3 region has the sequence CASSYSTGDRSPLHF. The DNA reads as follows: TGTGCCAGCAGTTACTCGACAGGCGATAGATCACCCCTCCACTTT.